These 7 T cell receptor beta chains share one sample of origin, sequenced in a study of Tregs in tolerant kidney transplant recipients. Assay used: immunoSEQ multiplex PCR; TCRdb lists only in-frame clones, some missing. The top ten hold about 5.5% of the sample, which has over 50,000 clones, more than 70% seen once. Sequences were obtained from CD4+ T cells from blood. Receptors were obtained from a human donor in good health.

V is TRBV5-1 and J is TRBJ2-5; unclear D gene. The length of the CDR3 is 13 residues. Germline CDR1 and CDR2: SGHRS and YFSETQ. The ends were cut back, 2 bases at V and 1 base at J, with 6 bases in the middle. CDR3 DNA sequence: TGCGCCAGCAGCTTACAATTCCAAGAGACCCAGTACTTC. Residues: CASSLQFQETQYF. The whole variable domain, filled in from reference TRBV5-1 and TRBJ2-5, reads KAGVTQTPRYLIKTRGQQVTLSCSPISGHRSVSWYQQTPGQGLQFLFEYFSETQRNKGNFPGRFSGRQFSNSRSEMNVSTLELGDSALYLCASSLQFQETQYFGPGTRLLVL.

This CDR3 reads CASSLKPLAGGPDTQYF. The DNA of the CDR3 is TGTGCCAGCAGCTTAAAGCCACTAGCGGGGGGGCCAGATACGCAGTATTTT. V usage is TRBV7-3 and J usage is TRBJ2-3; 13 bases align to TRBD2. V shed 1 base and J 4 bases; nucleotides not matched to a gene: 5. The CDR3 length is 17 residues. Germline CDR1 reads SGHTA; CDR2 reads FQGTGA.

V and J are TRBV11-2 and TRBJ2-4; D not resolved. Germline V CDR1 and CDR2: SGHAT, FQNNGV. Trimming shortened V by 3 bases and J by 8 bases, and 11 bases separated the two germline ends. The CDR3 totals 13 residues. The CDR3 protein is CASSFGLRDIQYF. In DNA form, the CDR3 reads TGTGCCAGCAGCTTCGGGCTTAGGGACATTCAGTACTTC.

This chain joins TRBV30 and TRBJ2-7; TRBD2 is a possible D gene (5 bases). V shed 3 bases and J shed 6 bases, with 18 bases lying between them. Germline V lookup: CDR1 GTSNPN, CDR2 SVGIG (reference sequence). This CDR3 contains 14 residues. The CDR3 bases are TGTGCCTGGAGCGACGCGGTCGGGGTTTCCGAGCAGTACTTC. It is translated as CAWSDAVGVSEQYF.

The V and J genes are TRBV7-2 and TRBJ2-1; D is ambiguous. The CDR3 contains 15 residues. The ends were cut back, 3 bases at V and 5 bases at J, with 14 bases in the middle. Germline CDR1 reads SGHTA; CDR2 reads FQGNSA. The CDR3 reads CASSFFEYSDNEQFF. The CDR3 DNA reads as TGTGCCAGCAGCTTCTTTGAATATTCGGACAATGAGCAGTTCTTC.

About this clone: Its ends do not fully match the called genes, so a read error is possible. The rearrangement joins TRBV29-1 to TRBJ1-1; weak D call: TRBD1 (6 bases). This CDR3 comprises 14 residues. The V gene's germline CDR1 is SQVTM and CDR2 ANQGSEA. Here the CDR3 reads CSVEGTRVNTEAFF. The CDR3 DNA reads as TGCAGCGTGGAAGGGACAAGGGTGAACACTGAAGCTTTCTTT.

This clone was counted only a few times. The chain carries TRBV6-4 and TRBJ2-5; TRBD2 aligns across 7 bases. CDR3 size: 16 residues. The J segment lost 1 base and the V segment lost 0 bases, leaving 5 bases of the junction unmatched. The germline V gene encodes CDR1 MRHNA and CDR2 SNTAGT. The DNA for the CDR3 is TGTGCCAGCAGTGACTCGAATCCTAGCGGCCAAGAGACCCAGTACTTC. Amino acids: CASSDSNPSGQETQYF.